The sequence of this T cell receptor (beta chain) was determined in a study of cytomegalovirus exposure and HLA in healthy donors. Study at large: An analysis done earlier identified more than 90 million unique TCR beta sequences from approximately 200 million T cells.

Use of 60 Vbeta and 13 Jbeta primers characterized the PCR. Method: immunoSEQ multiplex PCR; TCRdb's copy keeps in-frame clones and lacks some. The sample carries fewer than 200,000 clones, more than 65% recorded once. Remarks on this clone: Its antigen is as yet unknown.

CDR3 length: 16 amino acids. Per the germline V gene, CDR1 is MGHRA and CDR2 is YSYEKL. Trimming took 0 bases from V and 1 from J, leaving 12 bases between them. Regarding the study as a whole: The study carried out a later analysis of TCR beta sequences. It associated 15,000 to 20,000 of them with specific HLA alleles at a false discovery rate of 0.05.

This clonotype was sampled from a male donor in good health and CMV-seronegative. The J gene is TRBJ2-5, the V gene TRBV4-1, with a possible D match to TRBD1 (6 bases). Sequenced material: PBMCs. DNA for the CDR3: TGCGCCAGCAGCCAAGATACAGGGTCCTTCCAAGAGACCCAGTACTTC. Its translation: CASSQDTGSFQETQYF.